These 4 T cell receptor beta chains share one sample of origin, sequenced in a study of cytomegalovirus exposure and HLA in healthy donors. The primer mix had 60 Vbeta and 13 Jbeta primers. Produced via immunoSEQ multiplex PCR; TCRdb's table is partial and in-frame only. The top ten clones hold approximately 1.9% of a sample with some 150,000 clones, almost 85% of them seen once. The sample comprised PBMCs. The origin of the receptors is a woman between 40 and 50 years old in good health and CMV-seronegative.

There are a few counts of this clone. This sequence joins TRBV7-9 and TRBJ2-1; maybe TRBD1 (5 bases). The V gene lost 4 bases and the J gene lost 10 bases, with 23 bases spanning the gap. The CDR3 has 16 residues. The germline V gene has CDR1 SEHNR and CDR2 FQNEAQ (reference sequence). Written as DNA, the CDR3 is TGTGCCAGCAGCTCTAAGGGGCCTTCAAGGATTAGGGAGCAGTTCTTC. This gives the protein CASSSKGPSRIREQFF.

The V and J genes are TRBV28 and TRBJ1-2; 8 bases match TRBD1. The CDR3 length is 12 residues. Germline V gene lookup returns CDR1 MDHEN and CDR2 SYDVKM. V lost 3 bases to trimming and J lost 8 bases; unmatched junction nucleotides: 2. The CDR3 region is CASSFGTGGYTF. CDR3 coding DNA: TGTGCCAGCAGTTTCGGGACAGGAGGCTACACCTTC.

This rearrangement joins TRBV28 to TRBJ2-1; possibly TRBD1 for D (6 bases). The V gene lost 9 bases and the J gene lost 10 bases, with 19 bases spanning the gap. The V gene's germline CDR1 is MDHEN and CDR2 SYDVKM. CDR3 length equals 13 residues. CDR3 in DNA: TGTGCCAGTCGACAGGACCCGCTGGGGGAGCAGTTCTTC. This codes for CASRQDPLGEQFF.

CDR3: CASSPVDSTDTQYF. For the CDR3, the DNA is TGTGCCAGCTCACCGGTAGATAGCACAGATACGCAGTATTTT. V gene TRBV18 combines with J gene TRBJ2-3; no reliable D call. The V gene's germline CDR1 is KGHSH and CDR2 LQKENI. V was pared by 3 bases and J by 0 bases, with 7 bases between. This CDR3 has 14 amino acids. Together with reference TRBV18 and TRBJ2-3, the CDR3 gives the full variable domain: NAGVMQNPRHLVRRRGQEARLRCSPMKGHSHVYWYRQLPEEGLKFMVYLQKENIIDESGMPKERFSAEFPKEGPSILRIQQVVRGDSAAYFCASSPVDSTDTQYFGPGTRLTVL.